These 11 T cell receptor beta chains share one sample of origin, sequenced in a study of cytomegalovirus exposure and HLA in healthy donors. The PCR used 60 Vbeta and 13 Jbeta primers. Profiled with immunoSEQ multiplex PCR; TCRdb holds only in-frame clones, not every one. The repertoire holds approximately 120,000 clones, roughly 80% seen once, with about 3.9% in the top ten. Sequencing was done on a sample of PBMCs. The receptors derive from a man aged 18 to 29 in good health and CMV-seropositive.

CDR3 coding DNA: TGTGCCGCATCCAGGGGTCCCCATGAAGCTTTCTTT. This encodes CAASRGPHEAFF. The V and J genes are TRBV7-9 and TRBJ1-1; D is perhaps TRBD1 (6 bases). The CDR3 extends over 12 amino acids. Trimming stripped 11 bases from V and 7 bases from J, with 17 bases between. The V gene's germline CDR1 is SEHNR and CDR2 FQNEAQ (reference sequence).

The chain links TRBV27 to TRBJ2-1; 9 nucleotides match TRBD2. The CDR3 sequence is 14 residues long. CDR1 is MNHEY and CDR2 is SMNVEV in the germline V gene (reference sequence). V lost 5 bases and J lost 6; bases outside the gene matches: 5. The CDR3 region has the DNA TGTGCCAGCAGTCCTAGTAGCGGGGGCAATGAGCAGTTCTTC. As protein: CASSPSSGGNEQFF.

The genes are TRBV18 and TRBJ1-1; D gene ambiguous. V was clipped by 1 base and J by 3 bases, with 15 bases between them. The CDR3 extends over 16 amino acids. Germline values: CDR1 KGHSH, CDR2 LQKENI. CDR3 in amino acids: CASSPRSAERDTEAFF. The CDR3 nucleotides are TGTGCCAGCTCACCACGGTCTGCAGAGCGGGACACTGAAGCTTTCTTT.

V is TRBV5-1 and J is TRBJ2-7; 11 positions match TRBD2. CDR3 length equals 14 residues. The trim removed 0 bases at V and 7 bases at J, leaving 3 bases unmatched. Germline V gives CDR1 SGHRS, CDR2 YFSETQ. DNA of the CDR3: TGCGCCAGCAGCTTGGCCCGGACTAGCGGGGAGCAGTACTTC. Translated, it gives CASSLARTSGEQYF.

The CDR3 sequence: CASSYRQGVYEQYF. The CDR3 nucleotides are TGTGCCAGCAGTTATCGACAGGGAGTCTACGAGCAGTACTTC. The chain couples TRBV27 to TRBJ2-7, with 7 bases fitting TRBD1. Losses at the gene ends were 4 bases for V and 3 bases for J; bases not matched to a gene: 6. Germline V gives CDR1 MNHEY, CDR2 SMNVEV (reference sequence). This CDR3 contains 14 residues.

This clone was seen only once. This sequence joins TRBV10-2 and TRBJ1-5; 10 nucleotides match TRBD1. Germline V gene sequence: CDR1 WSHSY, CDR2 SAAADI. The CDR3 runs to 15 residues. With V trimmed by 6 bases and J by 7 bases, 9 bases remained unmatched. CDR3 sequence reads: CASSRGQGKRQPQHF. Here the CDR3 DNA reads TGCGCCAGCAGCCGGGGACAGGGGAAAAGGCAGCCCCAGCATTTT.

The chain employs TRBV7-2 and TRBJ1-1, with D unresolved. V was trimmed by 1 base and J by 0 bases, leaving 12 bases between them. CDR3 size: 16 residues. Germline-derived CDR1 and CDR2 are SGHTA and FQGNSA. DNA of the CDR3: TGTGCCAGCAGCTTAGGGTTAACCCAGGTGAACACTGAAGCTTTCTTT. Translated, it gives CASSLGLTQVNTEAFF.

The V gene is TRBV19, the J gene TRBJ2-2; D is unclear. V shed 8 bases and J shed 6 bases, with 25 bases lying between them. The CDR3 is made up of 17 amino acids. Germline-derived CDR1 and CDR2 are LNHDA and SQIVND (reference sequence). The CDR3 nucleotides are TGTGCCAGTTCGGTTGGGCAGGCCCTAACCCCAGCCGGGGAGCTGTTTTTT. It encodes CASSVGQALTPAGELFF.

The chain combines TRBV4-1 with TRBJ2-7; D possibly corresponds to TRBD2 (5 bases). Looked up from germline, CDR1 is MGHRA and CDR2 is YSYEKL. The CDR3 spans 15 residues. V was clipped by 1 base and J by 1 base, with 11 bases between them. The CDR3 here is CASSQGGTRSYEQYF. In DNA, the CDR3 is TGCGCCAGCAGCCAAGGCGGTACTAGATCCTACGAGCAGTACTTC.

This clone was seen only a few times. This chain connects TRBV30 to TRBJ2-2; D is undetermined. The V gene lost 3 bases and the J gene lost 0 bases, with 11 bases spanning the gap. This CDR3 spans 15 amino acids. Germline CDR1 is GTSNPN and CDR2 is SVGIG (reference sequence). CDR3 nucleotide sequence: TGTGCCTGGAGCCGAACCACAACGAACACCGGGGAGCTGTTTTTT. As protein: CAWSRTTTNTGELFF.

The chain couples TRBV10-2 to TRBJ2-2, with D tentatively TRBD1 (5 bases). The germline V and J ends were trimmed by 3 bases and 5 bases, with 13 bases remaining between them. This CDR3 has 15 amino acids. Germline lookup yields CDR1 WSHSY and CDR2 SAAADI. The CDR3: CASSDRASGTGELFF. The CDR3 nucleotides are TGCGCCAGCAGTGACAGGGCCTCAGGGACCGGGGAGCTGTTTTTT.